One and the same sample provided the 10 T cell receptor beta chains below, sequenced in a study of cytomegalovirus exposure and HLA in healthy donors. In the PCR, 60 Vbeta and 13 Jbeta primers were used. Data came from immunoSEQ multiplex PCR; TCRdb stores just in-frame clones and leaves some out. The data show 100,000 to 150,000 clones, 74% seen once. The material sequenced was PBMCs. These TCRs come from a man aged 35-49 years in good health and CMV-seropositive.

The chain is built from TRBV2 and TRBJ2-7; D possibly corresponds to TRBD2 (6 bases). Per the germline V gene, CDR1 is SNHLY and CDR2 is FYNNEI. This CDR3 comprises 14 residues. V lost 6 bases and J 3 bases, leaving 15 bases between the germline ends. The CDR3 loop is CASRGRRESYEQYF. As DNA, the CDR3 is TGTGCCAGCAGAGGTAGGAGGGAAAGCTACGAGCAGTACTTC.

The V call is TRBV28, the J call TRBJ1-2, with unresolved D. This CDR3 has 13 residues. Germline loops: CDR1 MDHEN, CDR2 SYDVKM. V lost 5 bases and J lost 4, with 11 bases in between. The CDR3: CASSGSGSYGYTF. CDR3 nucleotides: TGTGCCAGCAGTGGGTCCGGGTCCTATGGCTACACCTTC.

The rearrangement joins TRBV13 to TRBJ1-1, with TRBD1 identical over 8 bases. Germline V gene lookup returns CDR1 PRHDT and CDR2 FYEKMQ (reference sequence). Trimming removed 0 bases from V and 6 bases from J; junction bases left unmatched: 12. This CDR3 is built from 17 residues. The CDR3 DNA is TGTGCCAGCAGCTTAGGACAGGGGGGACCGGGGGTGTCTGAAGCTTTCTTT. Encoded protein: CASSLGQGGPGVSEAFF.

The chain employs TRBV29-1 and TRBJ2-1, with 9 nucleotides matching TRBD2. This CDR3 is 14 amino acids long. J lost 3 bases, V lost 7 bases, and 7 bases had no gene match. Germline CDR1 SQVTM, CDR2 ANQGSEA. CDR3 bases: TGCAGCGCCGCCTCTAGCGGGAACTACAATGAGCAGTTCTTC. Residues: CSAASSGNYNEQFF.

The rearrangement links TRBV6-1 to TRBJ1-2; D unresolved. Per germline, CDR1 MNHNS and CDR2 SASEGT. This CDR3 has 13 residues. Trimming took off 4 bases at V and 0 bases at J, with 6 bases between the two ends. This CDR3 reads CASSGQANYGYTF. Here the CDR3 DNA reads TGTGCCAGCAGTGGTCAGGCTAACTATGGCTACACCTTC.

The V and J genes are TRBV5-1 and TRBJ2-5; 8 nucleotides line up with TRBD1. The trim removed 4 bases at V and 7 bases at J, leaving 12 bases unmatched. The CDR3 sequence is 15 residues long. CDR1 and CDR2 (germline): SGHRS, YFSETQ. The CDR3 sequence is CASSPSGGQGLTQYF. CDR3 bases: TGCGCCAGCAGCCCATCGGGTGGACAGGGATTGACCCAGTACTTC. The full variable domain, with the rest looked up from reference TRBV5-1 and TRBJ2-5, is KAGVTQTPRYLIKTRGQQVTLSCSPISGHRSVSWYQQTPGQGLQFLFEYFSETQRNKGNFPGRFSGRQFSNSRSEMNVSTLELGDSALYLCASSPSGGQGLTQYFGPGTRLLVL.

As regards this clone: Additional DNA sequences in this sample encode the identical CDR3. The V call is TRBV9, the J call TRBJ2-3; TRBD2 matches at 9 bases. Germline CDR1 SGDLS, CDR2 YYNGEE. V shed 4 bases and J 4 bases; nucleotides not matched to a gene: 10. The CDR3 contains 16 residues. CDR3 DNA: TGTGCCAGCAGCCCGGTGGGCGGGAGGGGATCAGATACGCAGTATTTT. This translates into CASSPVGGRGSDTQYF.

The J gene is TRBJ1-6, the V gene TRBV30; D is ambiguous. The CDR3 runs 14 residues. V lost 1 base and J 9 bases, leaving 13 bases between the germline ends. The germline V gene encodes CDR1 GTSNPN and CDR2 SVGIG (reference sequence). CDR3 in DNA: TGTGCCTGGAGTGCGCTATGGTCTGGTTCACCCCTCCACTTT. As protein: CAWSALWSGSPLHF.

The rearrangement uses TRBV19 and TRBJ1-5; D perhaps matches TRBD1 (5 bases). Germline V gene data show CDR1 as LNHDA and CDR2 as SQIVND (reference sequence). This CDR3 region has 15 residues. V was pared by 5 bases and J by 0 bases, with 11 bases between. In DNA, the CDR3 is TGTGCCAGTAGTGCGGACAATTATAGCAATCAGCCCCAGCATTTT. This encodes CASSADNYSNQPQHF.

The V call is TRBV5-6, the J call TRBJ1-2, with D hard to call. Per the germline V gene, CDR1 is SGHDT and CDR2 is YYEEEE. V lost 2 bases to trimming and J lost 4 bases, with 18 bases between them. This CDR3 spans 16 amino acids. The CDR3 sequence is CASSFEAGGRGYGYTF. Written as DNA, the CDR3 is TGTGCCAGCAGCTTCGAGGCGGGAGGCCGGGGCTATGGCTACACCTTC.